What follows describes a single T cell receptor beta chain. The data were obtained in a study of blood T cell repertoires in COVID-19. Study-wide background: Samples taken during acute and convalescent COVID-19 were collected in the United States, Italy and Spain. T cells, B-cell-depleted T cells, or PBMCs supplied cDNA or gDNA.

The CDR3 extends over 19 amino acids. Germline V lookup: CDR1 SGHDT, CDR2 YYEEEE. With 0 bases clipped from V and 0 bases from J, the junction kept 8 bases outside the gene matches. Data came from immunoSEQ multiplex PCR; TCRdb stores just in-frame clones and leaves some out. The sample yields roughly 68,000 clones, about nine tenths seen once. The genes are TRBV5-6 and TRBJ2-7, with 14 positions matching TRBD2. Input material: peripheral blood. This TCR was recovered from a human donor in a cohort sampled during active COVID-19. CDR3 DNA: TGTGCCAGCAGCTTGGATGTGGGACTAGCGGGAGCCTTCTCCTACGAGCAGTACTTC. It encodes CASSLDVGLAGAFSYEQYF.